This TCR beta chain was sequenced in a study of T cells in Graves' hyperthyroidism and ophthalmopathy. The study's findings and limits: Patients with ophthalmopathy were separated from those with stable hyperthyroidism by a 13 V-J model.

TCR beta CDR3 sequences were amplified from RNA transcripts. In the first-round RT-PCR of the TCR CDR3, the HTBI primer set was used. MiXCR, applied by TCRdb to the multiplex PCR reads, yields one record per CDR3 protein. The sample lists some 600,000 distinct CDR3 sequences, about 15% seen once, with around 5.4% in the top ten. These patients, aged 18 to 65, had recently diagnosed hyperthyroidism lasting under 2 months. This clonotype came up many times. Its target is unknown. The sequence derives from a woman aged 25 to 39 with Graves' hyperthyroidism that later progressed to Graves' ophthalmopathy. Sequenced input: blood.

This chain's CDR3 is CASSIGRSGEQYF. The CDR3 bases are TGTGCCAGCAGCATCGGGAGGTCCGGCGAGCAGTACTTC. The chain employs TRBV5-5 and TRBJ2-7; 7 bases line up with TRBD2. The CDR3 has 13 residues. The germline gives CDR1 SGHKS, CDR2 YYEKEE (reference sequence). The junction had 7 bases not matched to a gene; V was cut back by 4 bases and J by 6 bases.